This T cell receptor (beta chain) was sequenced in a study of PD-1 blockade in classical Hodgkin lymphoma. Documented time point: newly diagnosed, previously untreated cHL patient sample. Study-wide results and caveats: Relapsed/refractory patients reportedly had the lowest baseline TCR diversity, below newly diagnosed patients, who were below healthy donors. Underlying causes for the observed repertoire differences were not defined, possibly disease activity or prior therapy.

TCRdb keeps only in-frame clones here, not all; method: immunoSEQ multiplex PCR. The table lists about 22,000 clones, roughly 94% of them singletons. Trimming took 5 bases from V and 8 from J, leaving 12 bases between them. The CDR3 extends over 12 amino acids. Germline loops: CDR1 PRHDT, CDR2 FYEKMQ (reference sequence). As for this clone: Its specificity is unknown.

The rearrangement links TRBV13 to TRBJ2-5; no clear D gene. The sequenced sample consisted of peripheral blood mononuclear cells (PBMCs). The clonotype was recovered from a human donor with classical Hodgkin lymphoma. The CDR3 reads CASSREGPTQYF. The CDR3 bases are TGTGCCAGCAGCCGTGAAGGACCTACCCAGTACTTC.